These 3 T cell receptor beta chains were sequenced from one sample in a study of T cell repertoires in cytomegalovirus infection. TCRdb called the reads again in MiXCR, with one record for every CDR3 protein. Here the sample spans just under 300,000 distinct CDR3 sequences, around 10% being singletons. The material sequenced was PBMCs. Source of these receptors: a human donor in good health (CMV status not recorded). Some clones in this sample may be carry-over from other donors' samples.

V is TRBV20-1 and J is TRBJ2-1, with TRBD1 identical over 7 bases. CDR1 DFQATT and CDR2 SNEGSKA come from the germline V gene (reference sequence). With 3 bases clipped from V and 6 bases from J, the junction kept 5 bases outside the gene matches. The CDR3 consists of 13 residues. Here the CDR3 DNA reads TGCAGTGCTAGGGAGACAGGGATCAATGAGCAGTTCTTC. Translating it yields CSARETGINEQFF.

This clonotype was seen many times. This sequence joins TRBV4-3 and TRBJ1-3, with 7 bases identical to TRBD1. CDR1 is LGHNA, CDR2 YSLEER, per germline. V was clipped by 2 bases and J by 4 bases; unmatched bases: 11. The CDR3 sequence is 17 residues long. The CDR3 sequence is CASSQINGRGPGNTIYF. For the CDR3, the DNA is TGCGCCAGCAGCCAAATAAATGGAAGGGGGCCAGGAAACACCATATATTTT.

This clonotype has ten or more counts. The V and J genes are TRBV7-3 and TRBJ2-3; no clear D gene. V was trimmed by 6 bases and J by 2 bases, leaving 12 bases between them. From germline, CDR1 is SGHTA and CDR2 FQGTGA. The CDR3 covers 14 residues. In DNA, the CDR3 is TGTGCCAGCAGTTGGACGGGTACCACAGATACGCAGTATTTT. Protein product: CASSWTGTTDTQYF. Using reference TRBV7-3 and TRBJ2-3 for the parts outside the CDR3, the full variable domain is GAGVSQTPSNKVTEKGKYVELRCDPISGHTALYWYRQSLGQGPEFLIYFQGTGAADDSGLPNDRFFAVRPEGSVSTLKIQRTERGDSAVYLCASSWTGTTDTQYFGPGTRLTVL.